This T cell receptor beta chain was recovered during a study of monozygotic twins with inflammatory bowel disease. Regarding the study as a whole: Among patients, repertoires may have gained variability from differing immunosuppressive treatments. The study found lower TCRbeta diversity (inverse Simpson) in IBD patients than in healthy co-twins.

Template switching appended UMIs that held a 6-nucleotide sample barcode. Reanalyzing the 5' RACE reads, TCRdb keeps one entry per CDR3 protein, without DNA. The data include 350,000 to 550,000 distinct CDR3 sequences; the top ten clones carry 2% to 3%. Phlebotomy per donor yielded a single 2.5 ml blood sample. Looked up from germline, CDR1 is SQVTM and CDR2 is ANQGSEA. The CDR3 is 11 amino acids. As concerns this clonotype: No antigen is known for it.

The clonotype originates from a human donor with ulcerative colitis or Crohn's disease, or a healthy co-twin of an affected twin (not recorded which). J is TRBJ1-2 and V is TRBV29-1. The sequenced sample consisted of blood. The CDR3 spells CSDTVNYGYTF.